This TCR beta chain was recovered during a study of T cells after yellow fever vaccination. General study points: Sorted repertoires could include abundant contaminating clonotypes from bulk cells.

Germline V CDR1 and CDR2: SGHRS, YFSETQ. The CDR3 extends over 14 amino acids. Trimming left V 2 bases short and J 7 bases short, with 15 bases between. This clonotype has more than one count but fewer than ten. Its antigen is not known. TCRdb reprocessed the 5' RACE reads via MiXCR and lists one record per CDR3 protein. Among about 370,000 distinct CDR3 sequences, more than 9% were seen once, and the ten largest hold around 19%. The sample here was PBMCs, taken on the day of the first yellow fever vaccination. The source of this sequence is a man aged 18 to 35 who received the YFV17D yellow fever vaccine. This sequence joins TRBV5-1 and TRBJ1-1; a possible D gene is TRBD1 (5 bases). The chain's CDR3 is CASSFSGTPNEAFF. The CDR3 DNA follows: TGCGCCAGCAGCTTTTCCGGGACCCCGAATGAAGCTTTCTTT.